The 32 T cell receptor beta chains below come from one sample, sequenced in a study of blood T cell repertoires in COVID-19. The table came from immunoSEQ multiplex PCR; TCRdb's copy has only in-frame clones and leaves some out. The sample holds about 240,000 clones, around 89% seen once. Sequences were obtained from PBMCs or T cells enriched from blood (not recorded which). These receptors originate from a woman in her thirties who had recovered from COVID-19.

The chain combines TRBV3-1 (or the pseudogene TRBV3-2) with TRBJ2-1; 9 bases are shared with TRBD2. J lost 7 bases, V lost 4 bases, and 8 bases had no gene match. The germline gives CDR1 LGHDT, CDR2 YNNKEL (reference sequence). CDR3 length equals 15 residues. The CDR3 sequence is CASSPFSGRINEQFF. The CDR3 region has the DNA TGTGCCAGCAGCCCCTTTAGCGGGAGAATTAATGAGCAGTTCTTC.

CDR3 region: CASSSQFPSTGAESLTF. The CDR3 region has the DNA TGTGCCAGCAGCTCGCAGTTCCCGTCGACAGGGGCCGAATCCCTCACCTTC. The rearrangement joins TRBV7-3 to TRBJ1-2; TRBD1 agrees at 8 bases. The V segment lost 4 bases and the J segment 13 bases; nucleotides outside the gene matches: 23. The CDR3 covers 17 residues. Germline V gene sequence: CDR1 SGHTA, CDR2 FQGTGA. The full variable domain, in which reference TRBV7-3 and TRBJ1-2 provide the parts outside the CDR3, is GAGVSQTPSNKVTEKGKYVELRCDPISGHTALYWYRQSLGQGPEFLIYFQGTGAADDSGLPNDRFFAVRPEGSVSTLKIQRTERGDSAVYLCASSSQFPSTGAESLTFGSGTRLTVV.

The chain recombines TRBV7-2 with TRBJ2-3; a weak D match, TRBD2 (6 bases). Trimming pared 1 base from V and 5 bases from J, leaving 13 bases between. CDR3 length: 15 residues. Germline CDR1 reads SGHTA; CDR2 reads FQGNSA. This chain's CDR3 is CASSLVPGEVDTQYF. As DNA, the CDR3 is TGTGCCAGCAGCTTAGTCCCGGGAGAGGTAGATACGCAGTATTTT.

V is TRBV7-2 and J is TRBJ2-3; 11 bases map to TRBD2. This CDR3 is 16 amino acids long. The V gene's germline CDR1 is SGHTA and CDR2 FQGNSA. V lost 6 bases and J lost 3; bases outside the gene matches: 8. The CDR3 spells CASRLRASGRTDTQYF. The CDR3 DNA reads as TGTGCCAGCAGGCTAAGGGCTAGCGGGAGGACAGATACGCAGTATTTT.

V and J are TRBV6-5 and TRBJ1-2; tentative D call: TRBD1 (5 bases). Germline CDR1 MNHEY, CDR2 SVGAGI. CDR3 length: 12 residues. V lost 7 bases to trimming and J lost 3 bases, with 9 bases between them. In DNA form, the CDR3 reads TGTGCCAGCAAGGGGATCGACTATGGCTACACCTTC. Encoded protein: CASKGIDYGYTF.

The gene calls are TRBV7-9 and TRBJ2-1; TRBD2 matches 8 bases. V shed 5 bases, J shed 0 bases, and the junction held 15 bases outside the gene matches. The length of the CDR3 is 19 residues. Germline CDR1 is SEHNR and CDR2 is FQNEAQ (reference sequence). The CDR3 region has the DNA TGTGCCAGCAGCCCCCCGGTAGCGGGGTCGTCGCACTCCTACAATGAGCAGTTCTTC. It specifies CASSPPVAGSSHSYNEQFF. Using reference TRBV7-9 and TRBJ2-1 for the parts outside the CDR3, the full variable domain is DTGVSQNPRHKITKRGQNVTFRCDPISEHNRLYWYRQTLGQGPEFLTYFQNEAQLEKSRLLSDRFSAERPKGSFSTLEIQRTEQGDSAMYLCASSPPVAGSSHSYNEQFFGPGTRLTVL.

This chain uses TRBV7-2 with TRBJ1-5, with D maybe TRBD1 (5 bases). The CDR3 length is 16 residues. Trimming stripped 1 base from V and 2 bases from J, with 12 bases between. The germline CDR1 and CDR2 sequences are SGHTA and FQGNSA. The CDR3 protein is CASSLVGASGNQPQHF. The CDR3 coding sequence is TGTGCCAGCAGCTTAGTAGGGGCAAGCGGCAATCAGCCCCAGCATTTT.

This sequence joins TRBV9 and TRBJ2-3; 12 bases are shared with TRBD2. V shed 4 bases and J 4 bases; nucleotides not matched to a gene: 7. From germline, CDR1 is SGDLS and CDR2 YYNGEE. The CDR3 runs to 16 residues. The CDR3 region has the DNA TGTGCCAGCAGCTCCCGGACTAGCGGGGAGTCAGATACGCAGTATTTT. Translating it yields CASSSRTSGESDTQYF. The variable domain in full, completed from reference TRBV9 and TRBJ2-3, reads DSGVTQTPKHLITATGQRVTLRCSPRSGDLSVYWYQQSLDQGLQFLIQYYNGEERAKGNILERFSAQQFPDLHSELNLSSLELGDSALYFCASSSRTSGESDTQYFGPGTRLTVL.

This sequence joins TRBV4-3 and TRBJ1-3; D unresolved. Germline V CDR1 and CDR2: LGHNA, YSLEER. V lost 0 bases, J lost 5 bases, and 8 bases lay in between. The CDR3 length is 14 residues. The DNA of the CDR3 is TGCGCCAGCAGCCAAGATAAGCTGAGAAACACCATATATTTT. Its protein is CASSQDKLRNTIYF.

The table lists this clone with a count of one. The CDR3 DNA follows: TGTGCCATCAGTGGGTTAGGGACTAGCGGGAGTTCACGCGCGGATACGCAGTATTTT. This gives the protein CAISGLGTSGSSRADTQYF. The V call is TRBV10-3, the J call TRBJ2-3; 14 bases line up with TRBD2. Germline trimming cut 4 bases from V and 6 bases from J; bases unmatched to any gene: 15. The CDR3 runs 19 residues. Germline-derived CDR1 and CDR2 are ENHRY and SYGVKD.

The rearrangement uses TRBV7-2 and TRBJ1-1; the match to TRBD1 covers 8 bases. The ends lost 1 base at V and 10 bases at J; junction bases unmatched: 5. This CDR3 region has 13 residues. The germline gives CDR1 SGHTA, CDR2 FQGNSA. CDR3 loop: CASSLEGQGVAFF. The CDR3 nucleotides are TGTGCCAGCAGCTTAGAAGGACAGGGTGTAGCTTTCTTT.

The chain carries TRBV19 and TRBJ1-2; D may be TRBD1 (5 bases). The CDR3 loop spans 13 amino acids. Germline V gene data show CDR1 as LNHDA and CDR2 as SQIVND (reference sequence). The V end lost 3 bases, the J end lost 8 bases, and 13 bases lay between the germline ends. The CDR3 loop reads CASSIRQGGGYTF. In DNA, the CDR3 is TGTGCCAGTAGTATCCGCCAGGGTGGAGGCTACACCTTC.

The chain uses TRBV5-1 and TRBJ2-1; D ambiguous. Germline lookup yields CDR1 SGHRS and CDR2 YFSETQ. V was cut by 2 bases and J by 7 bases, with 7 bases left in between. This CDR3 has 12 residues. CDR3 DNA: TGCGCCAGCAGCTTTGTCCAAAATGAGCAGTTCTTC. It is translated as CASSFVQNEQFF.

The genes are TRBV15 and TRBJ2-3, with 7 bases matching TRBD2. This CDR3 is 15 amino acids long. CDR1 is LNHNV and CDR2 is YYDKDF in the germline V gene (reference sequence). The J segment lost 6 bases and the V segment lost 5 bases, leaving 11 bases of the junction unmatched. The CDR3 protein is CATSVPGGVGDTQYF. CDR3 bases: TGTGCCACCAGCGTCCCGGGAGGTGTGGGGGATACGCAGTATTTT.

The V call is TRBV14, the J call TRBJ1-1; D gene uncertain. Deletions cut 3 bases from V and 1 base from J, with 6 bases between. There are 13 residues in the CDR3. Germline V CDR1 and CDR2: SGHDN, FVKESK. In DNA form, the CDR3 reads TGTGCCAGCAGCCAGTCCGGGAACACTGAAGCTTTCTTT. Translating it yields CASSQSGNTEAFF.

The V call is TRBV3-1 (or the pseudogene TRBV3-2), the J call TRBJ2-1, with 9 bases aligning to TRBD1. This CDR3 is built from 17 residues. From germline, CDR1 is LGHDT and CDR2 YNNKEL (reference sequence). V trimming: 2 bases; J trimming: 16 bases; junction bases outside the gene matches: 21. In nucleotides, the CDR3 is TGTGCCAGCAGCCAACCCTCGACAGGGGGGACGCCTCGGCCCTTTTTCTTC. This translates into CASSQPSTGGTPRPFFF.

The chain is built from TRBV10-3 and TRBJ2-7; 11 bases line up with TRBD2. Trimming at V came to 4 bases and at J to 1 base, leaving 3 bases not matched to a gene. The CDR3 contains 15 residues. Germline V lookup: CDR1 ENHRY, CDR2 SYGVKD. The CDR3: CAISVASGRSYEQYF. In nucleotides, the CDR3 is TGTGCCATCAGTGTTGCTAGCGGGAGGTCCTACGAGCAGTACTTC.

This chain links TRBV18 with TRBJ2-6; 7 nucleotides line up with TRBD1. CDR1 is KGHSH, CDR2 LQKENI, per germline. The CDR3 totals 17 residues. With V trimmed by 3 bases and J by 0 bases, 5 bases remained unmatched. CDR3 in DNA: TGTGCCAGCTCACCTGGGACAGTGAGCTCTGGGGCCAACGTCCTGACTTTC. Protein: CASSPGTVSSGANVLTF.

The chain links TRBV12-5 to TRBJ1-1; D is perhaps TRBD1 (6 bases). Germline V gene data show CDR1 as LGHNT and CDR2 as FRNRAP. The CDR3 length is 13 residues. V dropped 3 bases and J dropped 9 bases, with 14 bases sitting between them. Written as DNA, the CDR3 is TGTGCTAGTGGTTTAGGGCAGGGGACGAAAGCTTTCTTT. Translating it yields CASGLGQGTKAFF.

Only a few counts were recorded for this clone. CDR3 protein: CASRWDLNTEAFF. CDR3 bases: TGTGCCAGCAGATGGGACTTGAACACTGAAGCTTTCTTT. The chain uses TRBV5-5 and TRBJ1-1; perhaps TRBD1 as D (5 bases). This CDR3 spans 13 amino acids. CDR1 and CDR2 (germline): SGHKS, YYEKEE (reference sequence). Trimming pared 5 bases from V and 0 bases from J, leaving 8 bases between.

The chain carries TRBV11-2 and TRBJ1-6; TRBD1 matches 8 bases. The CDR3 has 15 amino acids. With V trimmed by 3 bases and J by 8 bases, 6 bases remained unmatched. Germline V lookup: CDR1 SGHAT, CDR2 FQNNGV. CDR3: CASSFGQGVDSPLHF. The CDR3 bases are TGTGCCAGCAGCTTTGGACAGGGCGTTGATTCACCCCTCCACTTT. Using reference TRBV11-2 and TRBJ1-6 for the parts outside the CDR3, the full variable domain is EAGVAQSPRYKIIEKRQSVAFWCNPISGHATLYWYQQILGQGPKLLIQFQNNGVVDDSQLPKDRFSAERLKGVDSTLKIQPAKLEDSAVYLCASSFGQGVDSPLHFGNGTRLTVT.

CDR3 protein: CASSPRTGDFYNEQFF. The CDR3 region has the DNA TGTGCCAGCTCACCACGGACAGGGGATTTCTACAATGAGCAGTTCTTC. The chain has TRBV18 and TRBJ2-1, with 9 bases matching TRBD1. The V gene's germline CDR1 is KGHSH and CDR2 LQKENI. V lost 1 base and J lost 3; bases outside the gene matches: 4. CDR3 length: 16 amino acids.

This rearrangement joins TRBV4-2 to TRBJ2-7; 12 nucleotides line up with TRBD2. Losses at the gene ends were 2 bases for V and 3 bases for J; bases not matched to a gene: 5. Germline assignment: CDR1 LGHNA and CDR2 YNFKEQ. This CDR3 is 16 amino acids long. The CDR3 nucleotides read TGTGCCAGCAGCCAAACGACTAGCGGGAGAAACTACGAGCAGTACTTC. As protein: CASSQTTSGRNYEQYF.

This clone was counted only a few times. The sample holds other DNA sequences that translate to the same CDR3. J is TRBJ2-5 and V is TRBV5-1; D is undetermined. The V gene's germline CDR1 is SGHRS and CDR2 YFSETQ. V was trimmed by 0 bases and J by 1 base, leaving 4 bases between them. CDR3 size: 13 residues. CDR3 amino acids: CASSLASQETQYF. The CDR3 DNA reads as TGCGCCAGCAGCTTGGCCAGCCAAGAGACCCAGTACTTC.

The chain has TRBV7-6 and TRBJ2-7; TRBD2 might be the D (5 bases). Germline V CDR1 and CDR2: SGHVS, FNYEAQ. The CDR3 has 13 residues. The V gene lost 4 bases and the J gene lost 3 bases, with 10 bases spanning the gap. The CDR3 reads CASSSDYRYEQYF. As DNA, the CDR3 is TGTGCCAGCAGCTCCGACTACCGCTACGAGCAGTACTTC.

The CDR3 loop reads CASSQEYREGEKLFF. The DNA of the CDR3 is TGTGCCAGCAGCCAAGAGTACAGGGAAGGTGAAAAACTGTTTTTT. The J gene is TRBJ1-4, the V gene TRBV3-1 (or the pseudogene TRBV3-2); D is perhaps TRBD1 (6 bases). Trimming pared 0 bases from V and 7 bases from J, leaving 12 bases between. This CDR3 spans 15 amino acids. Germline assignment: CDR1 LGHDT and CDR2 YNNKEL (reference sequence).

The rearrangement joins TRBV29-1 to TRBJ2-3, with D possibly TRBD2 on 5 matching bases. V dropped 6 bases and J dropped 4 bases, with 14 bases sitting between them. Germline loops: CDR1 SQVTM, CDR2 ANQGSEA. The CDR3 totals 13 residues. CDR3 nucleotides: TGCAGCGTAGACTACAGTTTCGCAGATACGCAGTATTTT. The encoded protein is CSVDYSFADTQYF.

This chain connects TRBV10-3 to TRBJ2-3; 12 bases agree with TRBD1. The germline CDR1 and CDR2 sequences are ENHRY and SYGVKD. The length of the CDR3 is 14 residues. V lost 9 bases and J lost 3; bases outside the gene matches: 4. In DNA, the CDR3 is TGTGCCATTTGGGACAGGGGGCTGACAGATACGCAGTATTTT. It specifies CAIWDRGLTDTQYF.

The V call is TRBV5-8, the J call TRBJ1-2; a weak D match, TRBD1 (5 bases). Germline assignment: CDR1 SGHTS and CDR2 YDEGEE. The length of the CDR3 is 15 residues. Trimming removed 4 bases from V and 5 bases from J, with 18 bases in between. The CDR3 bases are TGTGCCAGCAGCGACCTTAGGGGAGGGAGATATGGCTACACCTTC. This sequence encodes CASSDLRGGRYGYTF.

This clone was observed once. The V call is TRBV11-2, the J call TRBJ1-1; 8 nucleotides line up with TRBD1. V lost 0 bases and J lost 8; bases outside the gene matches: 2. Germline V lookup: CDR1 SGHAT, CDR2 FQNNGV. This CDR3 comprises 13 residues. CDR3 protein: CASSLDWDREAFF. CDR3 DNA sequence: TGTGCCAGCAGCTTAGATTGGGACAGGGAAGCTTTCTTT.

V usage is TRBV6-5 and J usage is TRBJ1-3; 9 bases are shared with TRBD1. J was trimmed by 4 bases and V by 6 bases; bases with no gene match: 7. The CDR3 is 15 amino acids. Germline loops: CDR1 MNHEY, CDR2 SVGAGI. Written as DNA, the CDR3 is TGTGCCAGCAGCCCCACAGGGGGCGAGGGAAACACCATATATTTT. This codes for CASSPTGGEGNTIYF.

The rearrangement uses TRBV5-4 and TRBJ2-1; no clear D. V was pared by 0 bases and J by 0 bases, with 7 bases between. The CDR3 is 15 residues long. CDR1 is SGHNT, CDR2 YYREEE, per germline (reference sequence). The CDR3 coding sequence is TGTGCCAGCAGCTTGGATCAAATCTCCTACAATGAGCAGTTCTTC. It encodes CASSLDQISYNEQFF.